This section outlines one T cell receptor (beta chain) sequence together with its context. The germline CDR1 and CDR2 sequences are SQVTM and ANQGSEA. This CDR3 comprises 11 residues. Trimming shortened V by 0 bases and J by 11 bases, and 7 bases separated the two germline ends. Using immunoSEQ multiplex PCR, the repertoire was profiled, and TCRdb retains in-frame clones only, with some absent. This sample yields roughly 2,300,000 clones, of which 80% to 95% are seen a single time; approximately 0.4% belongs to the top ten. This record belongs to a study of shared clonotypes between healthy human individuals.

The clonotype comes from a man aged 18-30 years in good health. Some clones in this sample may be carry-over from other donors' samples. The chain uses TRBV29-1 and TRBJ1-4; weak D call: TRBD1 (6 bases). The material sequenced was naive CD4+ T cells from PBMCs. The subset was: CD45RA+ positively selected. The CDR3 sequence: CSVEDRGKLFF. The CDR3 DNA sequence: TGCAGCGTTGAAGACAGGGGCAAACTGTTTTTT.